Below are 5 T cell receptor beta chains sequenced from a single sample in a study of T cell clonotyping in hematopoietic cell transplantation. The method was immunoSEQ multiplex PCR; TCRdb's version includes in-frame clones alone and lacks a portion of them. This table holds some 5,000 clones, over 65% found once. This specimen was PBMCs, taken 100 days after allogeneic stem cell transplant. The receptors here all came from a male patient aged 50 to 59 who had an allogeneic stem cell transplant from an unrelated donor, so the T cells may come from the graft donor. Some clones in this sample may be carry-over from other donors' samples.

The chain uses TRBV11-2 and TRBJ2-7; 7 bases agree with TRBD1. The CDR3 sequence is 14 residues long. V trimming: 5 bases; J trimming: 4 bases; junction bases outside the gene matches: 8. Germline CDR1 SGHAT, CDR2 FQNNGV. Written as DNA, the CDR3 is TGTGCCAGCAGCCCCTCAGACAGGGTGTACGAGCAGTACTTC. Its translation: CASSPSDRVYEQYF.

This sequence joins TRBV6-5 and TRBJ1-2, with unresolved D. The CDR3 spans 13 residues. V was pared by 1 base and J by 5 bases, with 8 bases between. Germline V gene sequence: CDR1 MNHEY, CDR2 SVGAGI. The CDR3 DNA follows: TGTGCCAGCAGTTACTACAGTAGATATGGCTACACCTTC. This encodes CASSYYSRYGYTF.

The J gene is TRBJ1-5, the V gene TRBV30; D uncertain. The CDR3 runs 13 residues. The germline CDR1 and CDR2 sequences are GTSNPN and SVGIG (reference sequence). Trimming stripped 3 bases from V and 0 bases from J, with 6 bases between. In nucleotides, the CDR3 is TGTGCCTGGAGCGCCGATAGCAATCAGCCCCAGCATTTT. It translates to CAWSADSNQPQHF.

J is TRBJ1-5 and V is TRBV6-4; TRBD1 is a possible D gene (5 bases). V shed 2 bases and J shed 2 bases, with 16 bases lying between them. CDR3 length equals 17 residues. The V gene's germline CDR1 is MRHNA and CDR2 SNTAGT. The CDR3 bases are TGTGCCAGCAGTGACCGTCAGGGAACCGATCGCAATCAGCCCCAGCATTTT. Amino acids: CASSDRQGTDRNQPQHF.

This clone was seen a few times. This chain links TRBV30 with TRBJ1-2; 9 positions agree with TRBD1. CDR1 GTSNPN and CDR2 SVGIG come from the germline V gene (reference sequence). This CDR3 is 14 amino acids long. V lost 2 bases to trimming and J lost 4 bases; unmatched junction nucleotides: 5. The CDR3 nucleotides are TGTGCCTGGAGTCCCGGACAGGGGCTCTATGGCTACACCTTC. Residues: CAWSPGQGLYGYTF.